The 7 T cell receptor beta chains listed next were all sequenced from one sample in a study of OX40 agonist ivuxolimab in advanced cancers. Libraries came from the immunoSEQ multiplex PCR assay. TCRdb carries this immuneACCESS record with in-frame sequences only. Its versions omit some clonotypes, under half of them owing to an unresolved V gene in the studies checked, with the rest unexplained. The sample yields some 83,000 clones; roughly 89% were counted once. The top ten hold 8.4% of the sample. Sample: CD4+ or CD8+ T cells sorted from blood, taken in a trial of the OX40 agonist ivuxolimab. The receptor source for this set is an adult with an advanced solid tumor such as melanoma, head and neck, liver or kidney cancer.

The chain has TRBV10-3 and TRBJ1-5; tentative D call: TRBD1 (5 bases). The germline V gene encodes CDR1 ENHRY and CDR2 SYGVKD. V was pared by 2 bases and J by 0 bases, with 14 bases between. The CDR3 spans 17 residues. This CDR3 is CAISEVLGLYSNQPQHF. In DNA form, the CDR3 reads TGTGCCATCAGTGAGGTTTTGGGACTTTATAGCAATCAGCCCCAGCATTTT.

The J gene is TRBJ1-3, the V gene TRBV9, with D unclear. Germline V gene sequence: CDR1 SGDLS, CDR2 YYNGEE. The CDR3 runs 12 residues. The ends were cut back, 2 bases at V and 7 bases at J, with 7 bases in the middle. The CDR3: CASSVEGNTIYF. CDR3 sequence (DNA): TGTGCCAGCAGCGTCGAGGGCAACACCATATATTTT.

The rearrangement uses TRBV9 and TRBJ2-3; 9 bases match TRBD1. Germline V gives CDR1 SGDLS, CDR2 YYNGEE. The CDR3 covers 14 residues. The ends lost 2 bases at V and 5 bases at J; junction bases unmatched: 3. The CDR3 region has the DNA TGTGCCAGCAGCGTGGGACAGGGAGGAGATACGCAGTATTTT. As protein: CASSVGQGGDTQYF.

For the CDR3, the DNA is TGTGCCAGCAGCTTAGGTCCTACGGGTTGGGAGGAAGCTTTCTTT. Translated, it gives CASSLGPTGWEEAFF. The gene calls are TRBV7-2 and TRBJ1-1; D uncertain. The germline gives CDR1 SGHTA, CDR2 FQGNSA. The CDR3 covers 15 residues. V lost 1 base to trimming and J lost 8 bases, with 17 bases between them.

The chain couples TRBV6-5 to TRBJ2-3, with D perhaps matching TRBD1 (6 bases). This CDR3 region has 14 residues. Germline loops: CDR1 MNHEY, CDR2 SVGAGI. V was trimmed by 1 base and J by 5 bases, leaving 10 bases between them. CDR3 sequence (DNA): TGTGCCAGCAGTTACTTGTCCAGGGGAGATACGCAGTATTTT. Residues: CASSYLSRGDTQYF.

The gene calls are TRBV28 and TRBJ2-5; 10 bases are shared with TRBD1. The CDR3 consists of 14 residues. With 8 bases clipped from V and 3 bases from J, the junction kept 6 bases outside the gene matches. The germline V gene encodes CDR1 MDHEN and CDR2 SYDVKM. The CDR3 nucleotides read TGTGCCAGCCTGGACAGGGGGGTGGAAGAGACCCAGTACTTC. This sequence encodes CASLDRGVEETQYF.

The chain joins TRBV15 to TRBJ1-2; D is perhaps TRBD1 (5 bases). The CDR3 runs to 15 residues. Trimming removed 4 bases from V and 5 bases from J, with 17 bases in between. The germline CDR1 and CDR2 sequences are LNHNV and YYDKDF (reference sequence). The DNA of the CDR3 is TGTGCCACCAGCACCGACCAGGGAAGCGGGTATGGCTACACCTTC. It translates to CATSTDQGSGYGYTF. The full variable domain, with the rest looked up from reference TRBV15 and TRBJ1-2, is DAMVIQNPRYQVTQFGKPVTLSCSQTLNHNVMYWYQQKSSQAPKLLFHYYDKDFNNEADTPDNFQSRRPNTSFCFLDIRSPGLGDTAMYLCATSTDQGSGYGYTFGSGTRLTVV.